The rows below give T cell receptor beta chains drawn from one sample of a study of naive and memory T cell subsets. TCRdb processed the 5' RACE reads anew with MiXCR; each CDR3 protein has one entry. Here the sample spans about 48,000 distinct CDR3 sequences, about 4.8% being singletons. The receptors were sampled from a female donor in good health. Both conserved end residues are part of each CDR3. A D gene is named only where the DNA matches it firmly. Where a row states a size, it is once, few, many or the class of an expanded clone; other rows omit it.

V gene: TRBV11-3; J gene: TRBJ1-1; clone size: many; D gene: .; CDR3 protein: CASSLAKTASNTEAFF; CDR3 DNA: TGTGCCAGCAGCTTAGCCAAGACAGCTAGCAACACTGAAGCTTTCTTT
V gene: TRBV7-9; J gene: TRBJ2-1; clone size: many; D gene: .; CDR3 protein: CASSLSGDEQFF; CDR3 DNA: TGTGCCAGCAGCCTTAGCGGCGATGAGCAGTTCTTC
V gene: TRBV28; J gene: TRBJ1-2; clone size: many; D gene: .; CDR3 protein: CASSLSRTPNYGYTF; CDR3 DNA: TGTGCCAGCAGTTTATCTAGGACACCTAACTATGGCTACACCTTC
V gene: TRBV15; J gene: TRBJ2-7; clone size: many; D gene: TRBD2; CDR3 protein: CATSRGLAGGLKYF; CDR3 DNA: TGTGCCACCAGCAGAGGACTAGCGGGAGGGCTGAAGTACTTC
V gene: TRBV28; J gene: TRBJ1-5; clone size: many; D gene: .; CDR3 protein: CASSLGGSNQPQHF; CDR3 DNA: TGTGCCAGCAGTTTGGGGGGTAGCAATCAGCCCCAGCATTTT
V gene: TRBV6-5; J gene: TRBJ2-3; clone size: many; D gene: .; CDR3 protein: CASSYQNTDTQYF; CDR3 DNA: TGTGCCAGCAGTTACCAGAACACAGATACGCAGTATTTT
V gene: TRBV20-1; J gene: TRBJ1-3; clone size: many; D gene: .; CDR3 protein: CSASGTSGNTIYF; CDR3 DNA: TGCAGTGCTAGCGGAACCTCTGGAAACACCATATATTTT
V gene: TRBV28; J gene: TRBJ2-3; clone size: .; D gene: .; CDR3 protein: CASQADSTDTQYF; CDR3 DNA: TGTGCCAGCCAGGCAGATAGCACAGATACGCAGTATTTT
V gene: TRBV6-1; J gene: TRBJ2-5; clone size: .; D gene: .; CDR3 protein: CASSERWGETQYF; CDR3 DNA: TGTGCCAGCAGTGAAAGGTGGGGGGAGACCCAGTACTTC
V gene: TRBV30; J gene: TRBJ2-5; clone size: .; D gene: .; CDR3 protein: CAWSPITSSVQYF; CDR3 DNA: TGTGCCTGGAGTCCAATCACTAGCAGCGTTCAGTACTTC
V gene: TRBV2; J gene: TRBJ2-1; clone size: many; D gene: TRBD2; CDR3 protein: CASSGLAAEQFF; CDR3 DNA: TGTGCCAGCAGTGGACTAGCGGCTGAGCAGTTCTTC
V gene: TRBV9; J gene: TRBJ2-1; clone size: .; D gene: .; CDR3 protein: CASGDSVLNEQFF; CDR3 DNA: TGTGCCAGCGGGGACTCAGTCCTCAATGAGCAGTTCTTC
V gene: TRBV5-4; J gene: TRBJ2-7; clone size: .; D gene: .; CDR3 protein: CASSLVDQLGRGQIPYEQYF; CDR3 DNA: TGTGCCAGCAGCTTGGTCGACCAGCTTGGGCGGGGGCAAATCCCCTACGAGCAGTACTTC
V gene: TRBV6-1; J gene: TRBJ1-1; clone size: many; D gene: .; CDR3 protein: CASSEALYVEAFF; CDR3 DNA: TGTGCCAGCAGTGAAGCGCTTTACGTTGAAGCTTTCTTT
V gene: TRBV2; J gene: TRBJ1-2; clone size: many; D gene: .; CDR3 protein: CASSERSGGYTF; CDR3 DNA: TGTGCCAGCAGTGAAAGGTCTGGGGGCTACACCTTC
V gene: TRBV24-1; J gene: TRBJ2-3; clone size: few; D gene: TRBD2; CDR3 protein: CATNAGGGTDTQYF; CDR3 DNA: TGTGCCACCAATGCGGGAGGAGGCACAGATACGCAGTATTTT
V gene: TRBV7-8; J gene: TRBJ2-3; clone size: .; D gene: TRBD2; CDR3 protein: CASSALLVAGGSDTQYF; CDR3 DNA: TGTGCCAGCAGCGCACTCCTCGTAGCGGGAGGATCGGATACGCAGTATTTT
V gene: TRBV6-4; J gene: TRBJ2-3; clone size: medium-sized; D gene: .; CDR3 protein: CASSGTNTDTQYF; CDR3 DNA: TGTGCCAGCAGTGGGACTAACACAGATACGCAGTATTTT